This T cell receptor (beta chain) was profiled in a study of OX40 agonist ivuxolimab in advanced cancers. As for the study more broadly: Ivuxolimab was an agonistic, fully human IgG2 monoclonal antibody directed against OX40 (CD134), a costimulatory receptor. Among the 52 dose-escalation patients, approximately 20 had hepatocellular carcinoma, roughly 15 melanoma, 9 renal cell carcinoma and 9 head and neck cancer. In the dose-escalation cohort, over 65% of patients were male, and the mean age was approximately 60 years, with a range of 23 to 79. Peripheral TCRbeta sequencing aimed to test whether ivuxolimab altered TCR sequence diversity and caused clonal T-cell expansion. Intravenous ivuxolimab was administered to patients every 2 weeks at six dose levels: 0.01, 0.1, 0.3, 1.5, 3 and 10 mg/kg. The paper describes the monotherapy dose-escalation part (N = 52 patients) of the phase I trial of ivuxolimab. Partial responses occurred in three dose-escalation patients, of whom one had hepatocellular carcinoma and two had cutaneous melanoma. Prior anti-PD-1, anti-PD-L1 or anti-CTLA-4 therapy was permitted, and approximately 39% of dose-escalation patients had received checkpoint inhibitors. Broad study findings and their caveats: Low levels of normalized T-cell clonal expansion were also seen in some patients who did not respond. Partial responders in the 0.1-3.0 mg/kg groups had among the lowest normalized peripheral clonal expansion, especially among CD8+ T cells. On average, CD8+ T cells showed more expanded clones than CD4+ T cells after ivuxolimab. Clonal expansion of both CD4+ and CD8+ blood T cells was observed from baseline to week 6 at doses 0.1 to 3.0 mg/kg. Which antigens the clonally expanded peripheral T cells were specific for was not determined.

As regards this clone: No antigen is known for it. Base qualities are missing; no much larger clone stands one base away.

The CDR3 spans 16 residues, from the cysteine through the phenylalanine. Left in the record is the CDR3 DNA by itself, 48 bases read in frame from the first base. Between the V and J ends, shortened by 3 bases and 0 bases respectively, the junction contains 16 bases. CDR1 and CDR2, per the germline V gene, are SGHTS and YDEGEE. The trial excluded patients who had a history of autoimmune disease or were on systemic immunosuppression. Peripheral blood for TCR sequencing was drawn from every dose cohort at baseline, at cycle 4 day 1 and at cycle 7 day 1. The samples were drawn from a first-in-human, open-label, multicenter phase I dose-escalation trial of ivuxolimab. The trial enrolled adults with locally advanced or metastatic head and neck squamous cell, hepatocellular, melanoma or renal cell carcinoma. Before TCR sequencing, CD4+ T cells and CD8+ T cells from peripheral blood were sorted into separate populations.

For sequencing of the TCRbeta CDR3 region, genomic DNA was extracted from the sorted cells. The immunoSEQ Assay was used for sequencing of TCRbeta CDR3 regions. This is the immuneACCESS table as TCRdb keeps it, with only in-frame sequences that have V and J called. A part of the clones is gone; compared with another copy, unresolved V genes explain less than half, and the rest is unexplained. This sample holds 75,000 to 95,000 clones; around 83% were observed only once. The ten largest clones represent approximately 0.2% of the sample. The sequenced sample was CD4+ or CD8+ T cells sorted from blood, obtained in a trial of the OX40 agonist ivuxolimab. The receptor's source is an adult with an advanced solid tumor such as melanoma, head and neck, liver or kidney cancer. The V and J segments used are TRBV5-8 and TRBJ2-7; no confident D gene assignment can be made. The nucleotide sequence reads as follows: TGTGCCAGCAGCTCGCGAACATTAAGGAGCTCCTACGAGCAGTACTTC. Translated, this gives CASSSRTLRSSYEQYF. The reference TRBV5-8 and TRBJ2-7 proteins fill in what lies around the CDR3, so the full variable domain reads EAGVTQSPTHLIKTRGQQATLRCSPISGHTSVYWYQQALGLGLQFLLWYDEGEERNRGNFPPRFSGRQFPNYSSELNVNALELEDSALYLCASSSRTLRSSYEQYFGPGTRLTVT.